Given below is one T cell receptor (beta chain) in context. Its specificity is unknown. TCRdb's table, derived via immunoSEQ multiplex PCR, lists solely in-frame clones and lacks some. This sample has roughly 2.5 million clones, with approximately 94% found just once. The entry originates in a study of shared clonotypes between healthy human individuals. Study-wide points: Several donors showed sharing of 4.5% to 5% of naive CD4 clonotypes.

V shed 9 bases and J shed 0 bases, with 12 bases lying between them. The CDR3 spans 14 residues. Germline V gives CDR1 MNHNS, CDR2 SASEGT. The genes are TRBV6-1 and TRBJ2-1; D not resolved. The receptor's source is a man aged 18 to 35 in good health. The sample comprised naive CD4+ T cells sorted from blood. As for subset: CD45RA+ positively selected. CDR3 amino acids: CASYQGSSYNEQFF. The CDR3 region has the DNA TGTGCCAGTTACCAAGGGTCCTCCTACAATGAGCAGTTCTTC.